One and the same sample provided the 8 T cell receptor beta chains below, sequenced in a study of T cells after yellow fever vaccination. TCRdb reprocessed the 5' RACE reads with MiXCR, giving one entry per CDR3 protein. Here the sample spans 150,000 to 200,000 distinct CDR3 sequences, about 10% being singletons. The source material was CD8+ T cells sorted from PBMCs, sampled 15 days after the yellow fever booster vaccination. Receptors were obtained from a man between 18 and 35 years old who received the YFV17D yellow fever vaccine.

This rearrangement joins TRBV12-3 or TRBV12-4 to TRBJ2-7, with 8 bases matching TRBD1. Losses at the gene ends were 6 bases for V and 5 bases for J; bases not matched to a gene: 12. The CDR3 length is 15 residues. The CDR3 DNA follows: TGTGCCAGCAGACTCATTCGGACAGGGACGCACGAGCAGTACTTC. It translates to CASRLIRTGTHEQYF.

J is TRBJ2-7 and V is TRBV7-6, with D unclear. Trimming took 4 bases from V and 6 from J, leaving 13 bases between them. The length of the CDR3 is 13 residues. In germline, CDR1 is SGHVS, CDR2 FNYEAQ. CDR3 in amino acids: CASSYANPGEQYF. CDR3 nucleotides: TGTGCCAGCAGCTACGCCAACCCAGGCGAGCAGTACTTC.

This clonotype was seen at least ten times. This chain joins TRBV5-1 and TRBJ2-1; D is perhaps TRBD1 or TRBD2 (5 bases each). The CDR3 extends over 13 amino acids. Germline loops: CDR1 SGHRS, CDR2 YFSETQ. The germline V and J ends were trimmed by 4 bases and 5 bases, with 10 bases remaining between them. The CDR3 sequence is CASSGGPNNEQFF. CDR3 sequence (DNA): TGCGCCAGCAGCGGGGGACCAAACAATGAGCAGTTCTTC.

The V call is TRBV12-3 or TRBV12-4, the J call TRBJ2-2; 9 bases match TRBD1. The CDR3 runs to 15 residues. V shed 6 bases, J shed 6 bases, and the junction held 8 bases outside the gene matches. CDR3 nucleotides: TGTGCCAGCAGAGGACAGGGGAGAATCGCCGGGGAGCTGTTTTTT. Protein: CASRGQGRIAGELFF.

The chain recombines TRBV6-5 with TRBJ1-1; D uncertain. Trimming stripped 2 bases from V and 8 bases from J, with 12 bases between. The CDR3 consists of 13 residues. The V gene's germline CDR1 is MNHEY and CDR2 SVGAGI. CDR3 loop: CASSYSLGREAFF. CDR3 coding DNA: TGTGCCAGCAGTTACAGTCTCGGGCGGGAAGCTTTCTTT.

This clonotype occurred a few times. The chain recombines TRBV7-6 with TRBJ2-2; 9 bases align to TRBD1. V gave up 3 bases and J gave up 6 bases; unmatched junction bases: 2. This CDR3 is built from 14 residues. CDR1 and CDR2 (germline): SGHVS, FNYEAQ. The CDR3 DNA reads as TGTGCCAGCAGCTTCCGGACAGGGGCCGGGGAGCTGTTTTTT. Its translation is CASSFRTGAGELFF.

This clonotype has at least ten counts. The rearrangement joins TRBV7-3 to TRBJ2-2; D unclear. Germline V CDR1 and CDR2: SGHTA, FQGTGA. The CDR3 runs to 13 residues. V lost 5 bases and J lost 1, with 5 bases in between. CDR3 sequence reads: CASSQGNTGELFF. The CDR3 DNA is TGTGCCAGCAGCCAAGGGAACACCGGGGAGCTGTTTTTT.

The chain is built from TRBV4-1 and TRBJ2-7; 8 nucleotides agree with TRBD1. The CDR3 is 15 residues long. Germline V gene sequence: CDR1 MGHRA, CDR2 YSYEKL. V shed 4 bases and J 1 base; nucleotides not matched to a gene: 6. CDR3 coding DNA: TGCGCCAGCAGCCCGGACAGGGTGCGGTCCTACGAGCAGTACGTC. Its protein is CASSPDRVRSYEQYV.